The source of this T cell receptor (beta chain) is a study of T cell clonotyping in hematopoietic cell transplantation. The data were produced by immunoSEQ multiplex PCR, yet TCRdb's version contains in-frame clones alone and is incomplete. The top ten hold roughly 0.59% of the sample, which has some 7,000 clones, roughly 98% seen once. The material sequenced was PBMCs, taken 30 days after allogeneic stem cell transplant. The TCR was taken from a male patient aged 60-69 years who had an allogeneic stem cell transplant from a related donor, so the T cells may come from the graft donor. Some clones in this sample may be carry-over from other donors' samples.

The CDR3 sequence is CASSQDLRALVYEQYF. CDR3 in DNA: TGCGCCAGCAGCCAAGATCTACGGGCCCTTGTCTACGAGCAGTACTTC. This chain uses TRBV4-1 with TRBJ2-7; D not resolved. V gave up 0 bases and J gave up 3 bases, with 15 bases separating them. The length of the CDR3 is 16 residues. From germline, CDR1 is MGHRA and CDR2 YSYEKL.